These 20 T cell receptor beta chains were all obtained from the same sample, sequenced in a study of control samples from healthy donors and cancer patients. The protocol was immunoSEQ multiplex PCR, while the TCRdb copy is restricted to in-frame clones and leaves out a portion. The profile shows around 150,000 clones, 85% to 90% of them singletons. Sequenced material: blood. Source of these receptors: a man aged 25 to 40 in good health.

This chain joins TRBV3-1 (or the pseudogene TRBV3-2) and TRBJ2-5; TRBD1 might be the D (5 bases). The V and J ends lost 3 bases and 2 bases respectively, with 13 bases between them. The germline CDR1 and CDR2 sequences are LGHDT and YNNKEL (reference sequence). The CDR3 length is 15 residues. The CDR3: CASSHEGAGQETQYF. CDR3 DNA: TGTGCCAGCAGCCATGAAGGGGCAGGACAAGAGACCCAGTACTTC.

The gene calls are TRBV28 and TRBJ2-7; a weak D match, TRBD2 (5 bases). Germline-derived CDR1 and CDR2 are MDHEN and SYDVKM. Trimming took 6 bases from V and 3 from J, leaving 12 bases between them. The CDR3 runs to 13 residues. The CDR3 loop reads CASRVSGLYEQYF. Written as DNA, the CDR3 is TGTGCCAGCAGGGTGAGCGGACTCTACGAGCAGTACTTC.

This clone was seen once. The chain recombines TRBV19 with TRBJ2-2; D may be TRBD1 (6 bases). The CDR3 extends over 16 amino acids. Germline V gene lookup returns CDR1 LNHDA and CDR2 SQIVND (reference sequence). Trimming removed 3 bases at V and 2 bases at J, with 13 bases between. CDR3 nucleotides: TGTGCCAGTAGTATCGGCAGGGGTAGTAACACCGGGGAGCTGTTTTTT. This translates into CASSIGRGSNTGELFF.

The V gene is TRBV19, the J gene TRBJ1-3; 8 positions match TRBD1. After removal of 5 bases from V and 1 base from J, the junction contained 4 bases not matched to a gene. This CDR3 region has 15 residues. Germline CDR1 LNHDA, CDR2 SQIVND (reference sequence). CDR3 residues: CASSPRTGSGNTIYF. The DNA for the CDR3 is TGTGCCAGTAGTCCCAGGACAGGGTCTGGAAACACCATATATTTT. The full variable domain, rest sourced from reference TRBV19 and TRBJ1-3, is DGGITQSPKYLFRKEGQNVTLSCEQNLNHDAMYWYRQDPGQGLRLIYYSQIVNDFQKGDIAEGYSVSREKKESFPLTVTSAQKNPTAFYLCASSPRTGSGNTIYFGEGSWLTVV.

In this sample, this clone turned up a few times. The chain links TRBV7-7 to TRBJ1-1; D remains unclear. Trimming cost V 5 bases and J 0 bases, with 7 bases left between them. This CDR3 has 13 amino acids. In germline, CDR1 is SSHAT, CDR2 FNYEAQ (reference sequence). The CDR3 here is CASSLELNTEAFF. As DNA, the CDR3 is TGTGCCAGCAGCCTTGAACTGAACACTGAAGCTTTCTTT.

V is TRBV7-3 and J is TRBJ2-1; D is perhaps TRBD1 (6 bases). CDR1 is SGHTA, CDR2 FQGTGA, per germline. V lost 5 bases and J 6 bases, leaving 20 bases between the germline ends. The CDR3 has 16 residues. The CDR3 here is CASSLYRDPSGNEQFF. In DNA form, the CDR3 reads TGTGCCAGCAGCCTCTACAGGGACCCTTCCGGCAATGAGCAGTTCTTC. The variable domain in full, completed from reference TRBV7-3 and TRBJ2-1, reads GAGVSQTPSNKVTEKGKYVELRCDPISGHTALYWYRQSLGQGPEFLIYFQGTGAADDSGLPNDRFFAVRPEGSVSTLKIQRTERGDSAVYLCASSLYRDPSGNEQFFGPGTRLTVL.

The chain couples TRBV28 to TRBJ1-1; D ambiguous. Germline CDR1 reads MDHEN; CDR2 reads SYDVKM. CDR3 length: 12 amino acids. With 5 bases removed from V and 0 bases from J, the gap between germline ends came to 4 bases. The CDR3 loop is CASSELNTEAFF. In nucleotides, the CDR3 is TGTGCCAGCAGTGAACTGAACACTGAAGCTTTCTTT.

This chain links TRBV6-5 with TRBJ2-2; TRBD1 agrees at 8 bases. The V gene's germline CDR1 is MNHEY and CDR2 SVGAGI. J gave up 4 bases and V 7 bases, and 5 bases lay outside the gene matches. The CDR3 totals 14 residues. The CDR3 loop is CASTRTGFTGELFF. The DNA for the CDR3 is TGTGCCAGCACCCGGACAGGGTTCACCGGGGAGCTGTTTTTT.

The chain combines TRBV7-2 with TRBJ2-2; the match to TRBD1 covers 10 bases. CDR3 length: 16 amino acids. CDR1 and CDR2 from the germline V gene are SGHTA and FQGNSA. With 3 bases clipped from V and 1 base from J, the junction kept 2 bases outside the gene matches. The CDR3 protein is CASSFWDRGNTGELFF. The CDR3 region has the DNA TGTGCCAGCAGCTTCTGGGACAGGGGGAACACCGGGGAGCTGTTTTTT.

A few counts support this clone. The chain links TRBV28 to TRBJ1-2; 8 nucleotides agree with TRBD1. The CDR3 runs to 15 residues. Trimming took 5 bases from V and 4 from J; bases not matched to a gene: 9. Germline V gene sequence: CDR1 MDHEN, CDR2 SYDVKM. CDR3 residues: CASSPGQGRAYGYTF. The CDR3 bases are TGTGCCAGCAGTCCAGGACAGGGTAGGGCCTATGGCTACACCTTC.

This chain links TRBV4-1 with TRBJ2-6; 9 positions agree with TRBD1. Germline CDR1 reads MGHRA; CDR2 reads YSYEKL. Losses at the gene ends were 0 bases for V and 0 bases for J; bases not matched to a gene: 6. The CDR3 is 19 amino acids. In nucleotides, the CDR3 is TGCGCCAGCAGCCAAGAAATTGGGACAGGGAACTCTGGGGCCAACGTCCTGACTTTC. Its translation is CASSQEIGTGNSGANVLTF.

The J gene is TRBJ1-1, the V gene TRBV28; D call uncertain. Trimming left V 5 bases short and J 3 bases short, with 10 bases between. Germline V gene sequence: CDR1 MDHEN, CDR2 SYDVKM. There are 13 residues in the CDR3. The CDR3 DNA reads as TGTGCCAGCAGTCCCGTGGGGTACACTGAAGCTTTCTTT. Translation: CASSPVGYTEAFF.

The V gene is TRBV19, the J gene TRBJ2-7; possible D gene TRBD1, 6 bases. CDR3 length: 16 amino acids. Germline lookup yields CDR1 LNHDA and CDR2 SQIVND (reference sequence). The V end lost 6 bases, the J end lost 0 bases, and 18 bases lay between the germline ends. The DNA of the CDR3 is TGTGCCAGTAGGCCGAGGGGGTCAGGGAGCTCCTACGAGCAGTACTTC. Amino acid sequence: CASRPRGSGSSYEQYF.

V gene TRBV21-1 combines with J gene TRBJ2-7; no DNA check was done on the table's D call, TRBD1. TRBV21-1 is a pseudogene locus. The CDR3 consists of 15 residues. CDR3 DNA: TGTGCCAGCAGCAAATGGGGACAGGACCTCTACGAGCAGTACTTC. Encoded protein: CASSKWGQDLYEQYF.

The chain has TRBV14 and TRBJ2-7, with a weak D call TRBD1 (6 bases). Germline V gene lookup returns CDR1 SGHDN and CDR2 FVKESK. V lost 0 bases, J lost 4 bases, and 16 bases lay in between. CDR3 length: 16 residues. CDR3 in amino acids: CASSQEQGFGAYEQYF. For the CDR3, the DNA is TGTGCCAGCAGCCAAGAACAGGGATTTGGGGCATACGAGCAGTACTTC.

V is TRBV7-3 and J is TRBJ1-1, with D uncertain. The V gene lost 5 bases and the J gene lost 3 bases, with 13 bases spanning the gap. There are 14 residues in the CDR3. Per the germline V gene, CDR1 is SGHTA and CDR2 is FQGTGA. The CDR3 sequence: CASSPLPADTEAFF. In DNA, the CDR3 is TGTGCCAGCAGCCCACTCCCGGCGGACACTGAAGCTTTCTTT.

In DNA, the CDR3 is TGTGCCAGCAGCCCTTTACTAGCGGGAGAGGACAATGAGCAGTTCTTC. This codes for CASSPLLAGEDNEQFF. The chain combines TRBV4-2 with TRBJ2-1; 11 bases map to TRBD2. There are 16 residues in the CDR3. The J segment lost 5 bases and the V segment lost 4 bases, leaving 7 bases of the junction unmatched. Germline values: CDR1 LGHNA, CDR2 YNFKEQ.

The genes are TRBV9 and TRBJ1-3; TRBD1 matches at 7 bases. V lost 3 bases, J lost 8 bases, and 14 bases stayed unmatched. Germline V gene lookup returns CDR1 SGDLS and CDR2 YYNGEE. This CDR3 is built from 16 residues. CDR3 region: CASSEDRVQLSDTIYF. CDR3 DNA sequence: TGTGCCAGCAGCGAAGACAGGGTGCAGCTAAGTGACACCATATATTTT. Supplemented by reference TRBV9 and TRBJ1-3, the full variable domain reads DSGVTQTPKHLITATGQRVTLRCSPRSGDLSVYWYQQSLDQGLQFLIQYYNGEERAKGNILERFSAQQFPDLHSELNLSSLELGDSALYFCASSEDRVQLSDTIYFGEGSWLTVV.

The chain recombines TRBV5-4 with TRBJ2-5; D call uncertain. The CDR3 contains 14 residues. V was shortened by 1 base and J by 5 bases, with 12 bases between the two germline ends. Germline V gene lookup returns CDR1 SGHNT and CDR2 YYREEE (reference sequence). CDR3 loop: CASSLKGGGETQYF. Here the CDR3 DNA reads TGTGCCAGCAGCTTGAAGGGCGGTGGGGAGACCCAGTACTTC.

The rearrangement links TRBV18 to TRBJ2-7, with no clear D. Per germline, CDR1 KGHSH and CDR2 LQKENI. The length of the CDR3 is 16 residues. Trimming removed 3 bases at V and 0 bases at J, with 15 bases between. In DNA form, the CDR3 reads TGTGCCAGCTCACCCTATTTGGACGCGAGCTCCTACGAGCAGTACTTC. Encoded protein: CASSPYLDASSYEQYF.